The T cell receptor (beta chain) described here comes from a study of blood T cell repertoires in COVID-19 (dated by TCRdb to 2018 to 2020). About the study as a whole: Samples from collaborators originated in the United States, Italy and Spain and spanned both the acute and convalescent phases of COVID-19. The repertoires were released in a freely available public database intended as a resource for research on the immune response to SARS-CoV-2. Deeply sampled blood TCRbeta repertoires from subjects exposed to, actively infected with, or recovered from COVID-19 were included in the dataset. The samples were drawn from the first 160 participants of the ongoing ImmuneRACE study and from some 1,300 subjects provided by 6 global collaborators. The prospective study material was composed of cDNA or gDNA derived from T cells, B-cell-depleted T cells, or PBMCs. Sample metadata almost always included a de-identified subject ID, COVID-19 status, age in years and sex. Where available, HLA class I and class II types were taken from metadata supplied by the sample provider and were not determined by assay-based typing.

To note about this clone: Its antigen is unknown. Base qualities are not recorded, but no much larger clone differs from it by a single base.

Each collaborating institution followed its own protocols to collect whole blood in K2EDTA tubes. For TCRbeta analysis, collaborators shipped samples in one of three forms: frozen whole blood, isolated PBMCs, or DNA extracted from either of those sample types. TCRbeta CDR3 regions were amplified from genomic DNA by means of the immunoSEQ Assay, a bias-controlled multiplex PCR. Turning to the authors' computational methods: The number of nucleated cells in each sample was estimated from the amplification of reference gene primers within the assay. To quantify the absolute abundance of each unique TCRbeta CDR3 rearrangement, sequence reads were collapsed and filtered. Productive Simpson clonality was computed per sample as the square root of Simpson's diversity index over productive rearrangements. What TCRdb holds here is the immuneACCESS table cut down to in-frame rearrangements. Part of the clones is not present; checked against another copy, under half of the missing clones reflect an unresolved V gene, and the others are unexplained. The D gene and trimming were derived from the DNA, and the V and J assignments and clone size from that table. The sample has roughly 38,000 clones on record, 85% to 90% of them singletons. The ten largest clones take up around 20% of the sample.

Findings and caveats that apply to the study as a whole: The quantity of clinical and demographic metadata differed by source and by participant and was supplied without curation.

The receptor was isolated from a man aged 50 to 60 in a cohort sampled during active COVID-19. The sequenced sample consisted of peripheral blood.

The CDR3 protein: CASSLMSGGTEAFF. The DNA sequence is given as TGTGCCAGCAGTTTAATGTCAGGGGGCACTGAAGCTTTCTTT. Here the chain combines TRBV27 and TRBJ1-1, with 7 bases in between that match TRBD1. The CDR3 goes from the cysteine to the phenylalanine over 14 residues. Of all the DNA, just the CDR3 is kept, 42 bases in frame from base 1. Based on the germline V gene (reference sequence), the CDR1 and CDR2 sequences are MNHEY and SMNVEV. The V end gives up 2 bases and the J end 4 bases, leaving 4 bases in the junction not matched to a gene.